Described below is a single T cell receptor beta chain sequence and its context. The data derive from a study of blood T cell repertoires in COVID-19. As for the study in general: COVID-19 samples, acute and convalescent, were from the United States, Italy and Spain. PBMCs, B-cell-depleted T cells, or T cells provided the cDNA or gDNA that made up the material.

Per the original data handling: Amplification with reference gene primers provided the estimates of nucleated cell counts. Sequencing used immunoSEQ multiplex PCR; TCRdb keeps in-frame clones, though not all of them. V and J calls and clone size are copied from that table; D and trimming were computed from the DNA. This sample has fewer than 350,000 clones, with 65% to 90% found just once. CDR1 is SGDLS, CDR2 YYNGEE, per germline. This CDR3 has 15 amino acids. V was trimmed by 0 bases and J by 7 bases, leaving 11 bases between them. The gene calls are TRBV9 and TRBJ1-6; no reliable D call. This sequence originates from a woman aged 60 to 75 with active or convalescent COVID-19. Sequenced: peripheral blood. The CDR3 nucleotides are TGTGCCAGCAGCGTAGCCTATCAAGAGAATTCACCCCTCCACTTT. Translation: CASSVAYQENSPLHF.